The next 30 T cell receptor beta chains were all read from a single sample in a study of cytotoxic CD8 clonotypes in ibrutinib-treated CLL. Produced via immunoSEQ multiplex PCR; TCRdb's table is partial and in-frame only. The sample yields some 200,000 clones, roughly 77% seen once. Material: PBMCs, obtained after 12 months of ibrutinib treatment. All receptors derive from a human donor with chronic lymphocytic leukemia.

The V and J genes are TRBV14 and TRBJ1-2, with 9 bases lining up with TRBD1. This CDR3 is 15 amino acids long. V was pared by 3 bases and J by 4 bases, with 6 bases of the junction left unmatched. Germline V gene lookup returns CDR1 SGHDN and CDR2 FVKESK. As DNA, the CDR3 is TGTGCCAGCAGCCACAGACAGGGGGGCGGCTATGGCTACACCTTC. This sequence encodes CASSHRQGGGYGYTF. Drawing the rest from reference TRBV14 and TRBJ1-2, the complete variable domain is EAGVTQFPSHSVIEKGQTVTLRCDPISGHDNLYWYRRVMGKEIKFLLHFVKESKQDESGMPNNRFLAERTGGTYSTLKVQPAELEDSGVYFCASSHRQGGGYGYTFGSGTRLTVV.

This clone has a handful of counts. This chain joins TRBV2 and TRBJ1-5; a possible D gene is TRBD1 (6 bases). The germline CDR1 and CDR2 sequences are SNHLY and FYNNEI. The V and J ends lost 6 bases and 4 bases respectively, with 10 bases between them. The CDR3 runs 13 residues. DNA of the CDR3: TGTGCCAGCAGAGGAACAGGGAATCAGCCCCAGCATTTT. Residues: CASRGTGNQPQHF.

The chain couples TRBV30 to TRBJ1-1; possible D gene TRBD1, 5 bases. The germline V gene encodes CDR1 GTSNPN and CDR2 SVGIG (reference sequence). This CDR3 region has 17 residues. Trimming cost V 0 bases and J 4 bases, with 21 bases left between them. The DNA for the CDR3 is TGTGCCTGGAGTGTGGCCCGGGACGGTCGTTCTAGCACTGAAGCTTTCTTT. It is translated as CAWSVARDGRSSTEAFF.

The chain uses TRBV10-1 and TRBJ2-4, with TRBD2 identical over 7 bases. From germline, CDR1 is WNHNN and CDR2 SYGVQD (reference sequence). The J segment lost 0 bases and the V segment lost 2 bases, leaving 4 bases of the junction unmatched. The CDR3 consists of 16 residues. The DNA for the CDR3 is TGCGCCAGCAGTGAGGGGAGGGCCCAAGCCAAAAACATTCAGTACTTC. Its protein is CASSEGRAQAKNIQYF.

The rearrangement joins TRBV5-4 to TRBJ2-4; D is perhaps TRBD1 (6 bases). Germline V CDR1 and CDR2: SGHNT, YYREEE (reference sequence). This CDR3 contains 12 residues. Trimming pared 7 bases from V and 8 bases from J, leaving 13 bases between. CDR3 coding DNA: TGTGCCAGCTTTTCGGCAGGGGACATTCAGTACTTC. Translating gives CASFSAGDIQYF.

The count of this clone is one. The chain recombines TRBV6-5 with TRBJ1-2; D remains unclear. The germline V gene encodes CDR1 MNHEY and CDR2 SVGAGI. Trimming removed 2 bases from V and 5 bases from J, with 9 bases in between. The CDR3 sequence is 13 residues long. The CDR3 reads CASSYGVQYGYTF. CDR3 nucleotides: TGTGCCAGCAGTTACGGGGTTCAGTATGGCTACACCTTC.

With regard to this clone: Other nucleotide sequences from this sample produce the same CDR3. The chain has TRBV18 and TRBJ2-7, with 9 bases lining up with TRBD1. The J segment lost 3 bases and the V segment lost 3 bases, leaving 3 bases of the junction unmatched. Germline lookup yields CDR1 KGHSH and CDR2 LQKENI. This CDR3 is built from 14 residues. CDR3 sequence: CASSPPGQGYEQYF. CDR3 DNA sequence: TGTGCCAGCTCACCCCCGGGACAGGGCTACGAGCAGTACTTC.

V is TRBV7-9 and J is TRBJ1-2, with 7 bases lining up with TRBD1. From germline, CDR1 is SEHNR and CDR2 FQNEAQ (reference sequence). Trimming cost V 0 bases and J 6 bases; bases outside gene matches: 4. The CDR3 has 14 residues. The CDR3: CASSLAQGRDGYTF. In nucleotides, the CDR3 is TGTGCCAGCAGCTTAGCACAGGGGAGGGATGGCTACACCTTC.

This clone was counted between two and nine times. J is TRBJ2-7 and V is TRBV27, with TRBD2 matching 10 bases. The V gene end was trimmed by 4 bases and the J gene end by 3 bases; junction bases not matched to a gene: 9. The CDR3 contains 16 residues. Germline lookup yields CDR1 MNHEY and CDR2 SMNVEV (reference sequence). CDR3 protein: CASSSGTSARLYEQYF. CDR3 nucleotide sequence: TGTGCCAGCAGTTCCGGGACTAGCGCAAGACTCTACGAGCAGTACTTC.

The chain has TRBV5-1 and TRBJ1-1, with D maybe TRBD1 (6 bases). The CDR3 has 15 residues. Germline assignment: CDR1 SGHRS and CDR2 YFSETQ. The ends were cut back, 5 bases at V and 6 bases at J, with 20 bases in the middle. CDR3 loop: CASRQTQGRAAEAFF. The CDR3 nucleotides read TGCGCCAGCAGACAAACTCAGGGGCGGGCCGCTGAAGCTTTCTTT.

The rearrangement links TRBV27 to TRBJ2-3; no clear D. The germline V and J ends were trimmed by 4 bases and 0 bases, with 8 bases remaining between them. The V gene's germline CDR1 is MNHEY and CDR2 SMNVEV (reference sequence). The CDR3 is 14 residues long. The CDR3 DNA follows: TGTGCCAGCAGTTACAGCCTTAGCACAGATACGCAGTATTTT. Amino acid sequence: CASSYSLSTDTQYF.

This clone was seen more than once but under ten times. As DNA, the CDR3 is TGTGCCAGCAGAGCTCTGCAAAGGGGCTATGGCTACACCTTC. Translated: CASRALQRGYGYTF. This chain connects TRBV6-5 to TRBJ1-2, with D possibly being TRBD1 (5 bases). The germline V gene has CDR1 MNHEY and CDR2 SVGAGI. The ends were cut back, 6 bases at V and 4 bases at J, with 15 bases in the middle. The length of the CDR3 is 14 residues.

This clone was seen once. V gene TRBV10-3 combines with J gene TRBJ2-2; tentatively, D is TRBD1 or TRBD2 (5 bases each). Germline assignment: CDR1 ENHRY and CDR2 SYGVKD. Trimming pared 4 bases from V and 6 bases from J, leaving 18 bases between. The CDR3 runs to 16 residues. The CDR3 loop is CAISARDPGQAGELFF. DNA for the CDR3: TGTGCCATCAGTGCCCGGGACCCGGGGCAGGCCGGGGAGCTGTTTTTT.

V is TRBV15 and J is TRBJ2-3; 10 bases are shared with TRBD1. Germline-derived CDR1 and CDR2 are LNHNV and YYDKDF (reference sequence). The trim removed 4 bases at V and 5 bases at J, leaving 6 bases unmatched. The CDR3 has 15 amino acids. CDR3 region: CATSTGQGGRDTQYF. The CDR3, as DNA: TGTGCCACCAGCACAGGACAGGGGGGCAGAGATACGCAGTATTTT.

Concerning this clone itself: Sequence at one end of the junction differs from germline and may be a read error. The chain employs TRBV7-2 and TRBJ2-7; the match to TRBD2 covers 10 bases. This CDR3 comprises 13 residues. Germline V CDR1 and CDR2: SGHTA, FQGNSA. CDR3 residues: CASSQGLAIEQYF. CDR3 nucleotide sequence: TGCGCCAGCAGCCAGGGACTAGCGATCGAGCAGTACTTC.

This clone was recorded only once. The rearrangement links TRBV30 to TRBJ1-5; 10 nucleotides match TRBD1. CDR1 GTSNPN and CDR2 SVGIG come from the germline V gene (reference sequence). The CDR3 runs to 13 residues. V lost 6 bases to trimming and J lost 6 bases; unmatched junction nucleotides: 5. CDR3 in amino acids: CACSGQGFQPQHF. DNA for the CDR3: TGTGCCTGCTCGGGACAGGGGTTTCAGCCCCAGCATTTT.

The chain uses TRBV6-5 and TRBJ1-1; D call uncertain. The CDR3 consists of 15 residues. CDR1 is MNHEY, CDR2 SVGAGI, per germline. Trimming took 2 bases from V and 0 from J, leaving 10 bases between them. CDR3 sequence (DNA): TGTGCCAGCAGTTACGGATCTCTATTGAACACTGAAGCTTTCTTT. This codes for CASSYGSLLNTEAFF.

The chain is built from TRBV7-6 and TRBJ2-7, with no clear D. This CDR3 comprises 14 residues. Deletions cut 5 bases from V and 2 bases from J, with 13 bases between. Germline V gives CDR1 SGHVS, CDR2 FNYEAQ. DNA for the CDR3: TGTGCCAGCAGCGAGGTGCGAGGACCCTACGAGCAGTACTTC. Protein product: CASSEVRGPYEQYF. The complete variable domain, with remaining parts taken from reference TRBV7-6 and TRBJ2-7, reads GAGVSQSPRYKVTKRGQDVALRCDPISGHVSLYWYRQALGQGPEFLTYFNYEAQQDKSGLPNDRFSAERPEGSISTLTIQRTEQRDSAMYRCASSEVRGPYEQYFGPGTRLTVT.

V usage is TRBV19 and J usage is TRBJ1-5; no clear D gene. Germline V gene lookup returns CDR1 LNHDA and CDR2 SQIVND (reference sequence). CDR3 length: 15 residues. The V end was cut by 3 bases, the J end by 5 bases, with 14 bases between. The CDR3 here is CASSIGSTVYQPQHF. CDR3 sequence (DNA): TGTGCCAGTAGTATCGGATCCACCGTCTATCAGCCCCAGCATTTT.

This sequence joins TRBV28 and TRBJ1-2; D is perhaps TRBD1 (5 bases). Trimming removed 6 bases at V and 5 bases at J, with 19 bases between. This CDR3 contains 15 residues. The germline V gene has CDR1 MDHEN and CDR2 SYDVKM. The CDR3 nucleotides are TGTGCCAGCAGGACACCATTAGAAGGGGTTTATGGCTACACCTTC. It yields the protein CASRTPLEGVYGYTF.

This clone has only a few counts. The V and J genes are TRBV9 and TRBJ1-1, with D perhaps TRBD1 (6 bases). Trimming stripped 4 bases from V and 1 base from J, with 8 bases between. Per the germline V gene, CDR1 is SGDLS and CDR2 is YYNGEE. The CDR3 is 13 amino acids. The CDR3 spells CASSTDRNTEAFF. The CDR3 region has the DNA TGTGCCAGCAGCACGGACAGGAACACTGAAGCTTTCTTT. The entire variable domain, with the rest obtained from reference TRBV9 and TRBJ1-1, is as follows: DSGVTQTPKHLITATGQRVTLRCSPRSGDLSVYWYQQSLDQGLQFLIQYYNGEERAKGNILERFSAQQFPDLHSELNLSSLELGDSALYFCASSTDRNTEAFFGQGTRLTVV.

The chain combines TRBV7-2 with TRBJ2-5; D ambiguous. V gave up 5 bases and J gave up 5 bases, with 6 bases separating them. This CDR3 is built from 11 residues. Germline V lookup: CDR1 SGHTA, CDR2 FQGNSA. CDR3 amino acids: CASSPGETQYF. CDR3 coding DNA: TGTGCCAGCAGCCCTGGGGAGACCCAGTACTTC.

V and J are TRBV4-1 and TRBJ2-2; 12 bases agree with TRBD2. V shed 3 bases and J 4 bases; nucleotides not matched to a gene: 6. The germline V gene encodes CDR1 MGHRA and CDR2 YSYEKL. This CDR3 has 17 amino acids. The CDR3 loop is CASSQQLAGGATGELFF. For the CDR3, the DNA is TGCGCCAGCAGCCAGCAACTAGCGGGGGGCGCCACCGGGGAGCTGTTTTTT.

The J gene is TRBJ1-4, the V gene TRBV23-1; D possibly corresponds to TRBD1 (6 bases). TRBV23-1 is treated as an ORF (open reading frame) with a function not yet certain. This CDR3 has 16 amino acids. Trimming shortened V by 0 bases and J by 4 bases, and 12 bases separated the two germline ends. Here the CDR3 reads CASSQSVDRINEKLFF. The CDR3 DNA is TGCGCCAGCAGTCAATCGGTAGACAGGATTAATGAAAAACTGTTTTTT.

V and J are TRBV19 and TRBJ1-2; D not certain. Germline CDR1 is LNHDA and CDR2 is SQIVND (reference sequence). CDR3 length: 11 residues. V lost 4 bases, J lost 14 bases, and 14 bases lay in between. CDR3 in amino acids: CASSSYRLLTF. The CDR3 nucleotides read TGTGCCAGTAGTAGCTACAGACTCCTTACCTTC.

This clone was seen just once. The chain carries TRBV4-1 and TRBJ2-7, with D tentatively TRBD1 (8 bases). Germline V CDR1 and CDR2: MGHRA, YSYEKL. V lost 1 base to trimming and J lost 4 bases, with 17 bases between them. This CDR3 has 16 amino acids. CDR3 DNA sequence: TGCGCCAGCAGCCAAGGCCTCACAGGGGGGGTATACGAGCAGTACTTC. Its protein product is CASSQGLTGGVYEQYF.

The rearrangement joins TRBV7-9 to TRBJ1-5; 7 positions agree with TRBD1. Unmatched junction bases numbered 7, after V lost 2 bases and J lost 3 bases. Looked up from germline, CDR1 is SEHNR and CDR2 is FQNEAQ (reference sequence). This CDR3 spans 16 amino acids. The CDR3: CASSLQGGAHNQPQHF. Written as DNA, the CDR3 is TGTGCCAGCAGCTTACAAGGGGGCGCCCACAATCAGCCCCAGCATTTT.

The chain uses TRBV28 and TRBJ1-2; D is unresolved. The V gene lost 7 bases and the J gene lost 0 bases, with 12 bases spanning the gap. The germline CDR1 and CDR2 sequences are MDHEN and SYDVKM. This CDR3 comprises 14 residues. CDR3 sequence (DNA): TGTGCCAGCACTGCGGCGGATACTAACTATGGCTACACCTTC. Translating it yields CASTAADTNYGYTF.

The gene calls are TRBV6-5 and TRBJ1-5; D unresolved. CDR1 is MNHEY and CDR2 is SVGAGI in the germline V gene. Trimming took 6 bases from V and 0 from J, leaving 12 bases between them. CDR3 length: 15 amino acids. The CDR3 here is CASRVSTNSNQPQHF. DNA for the CDR3: TGTGCCAGCAGGGTTAGCACTAATAGCAATCAGCCCCAGCATTTT.

This clone occurred once. The chain uses TRBV11-2 and TRBJ1-3, with D tentatively TRBD1 (5 bases). This CDR3 is built from 13 residues. Deletions cut 5 bases from V and 8 bases from J, with 13 bases between. The germline V gene has CDR1 SGHAT and CDR2 FQNNGV. Written as DNA, the CDR3 is TGTGCCAGCAGCGGGGACCTTCATTACACCATATATTTT. It translates to CASSGDLHYTIYF. Using reference TRBV11-2 and TRBJ1-3 for the parts outside the CDR3, the full variable domain is EAGVAQSPRYKIIEKRQSVAFWCNPISGHATLYWYQQILGQGPKLLIQFQNNGVVDDSQLPKDRFSAERLKGVDSTLKIQPAKLEDSAVYLCASSGDLHYTIYFGEGSWLTVV.